This TCR beta chain was profiled in a study of blood T cell repertoires in COVID-19. CDR1 SGHRS and CDR2 YFSETQ come from the germline V gene. There are 15 residues in the CDR3. Losses at the gene ends were 5 bases for V and 5 bases for J; bases not matched to a gene: 7. The data were produced by immunoSEQ multiplex PCR, yet TCRdb's version contains in-frame clones alone and is incomplete. Altogether roughly 220,000 clones are present, 80% to 90% being singletons, with the ten largest covering about 3.5%. Sample: PBMCs or T cells enriched from blood (not recorded which). The source of this sequence is a woman between 18 and 30 years old in a cohort exposed to, infected with or recovered from COVID-19 (not recorded which). The V gene is TRBV5-1, the J gene TRBJ1-4, with 9 bases matching TRBD1. Here the CDR3 reads CASRPLDRGNEKLFF. The CDR3 nucleotides read TGCGCCAGCAGACCTCTTGACAGGGGGAATGAAAAACTGTTTTTT.